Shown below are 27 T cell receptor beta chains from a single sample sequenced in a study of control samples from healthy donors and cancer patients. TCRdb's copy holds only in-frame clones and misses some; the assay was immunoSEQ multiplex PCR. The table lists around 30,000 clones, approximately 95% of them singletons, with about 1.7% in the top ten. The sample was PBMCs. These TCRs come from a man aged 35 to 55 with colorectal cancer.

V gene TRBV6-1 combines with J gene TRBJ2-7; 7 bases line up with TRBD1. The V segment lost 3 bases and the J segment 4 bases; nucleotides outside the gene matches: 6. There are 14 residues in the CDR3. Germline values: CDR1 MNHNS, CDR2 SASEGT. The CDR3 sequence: CASSDPHRGYEQYF. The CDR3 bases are TGTGCCAGCAGTGACCCTCACAGGGGTTACGAGCAGTACTTC.

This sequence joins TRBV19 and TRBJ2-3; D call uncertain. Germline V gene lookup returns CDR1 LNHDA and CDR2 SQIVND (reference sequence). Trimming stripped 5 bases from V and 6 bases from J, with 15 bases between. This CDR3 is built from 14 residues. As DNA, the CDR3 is TGTGCCAGTAGTTCTTCGCCTGGGTCGGATACGCAGTATTTT. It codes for CASSSSPGSDTQYF.

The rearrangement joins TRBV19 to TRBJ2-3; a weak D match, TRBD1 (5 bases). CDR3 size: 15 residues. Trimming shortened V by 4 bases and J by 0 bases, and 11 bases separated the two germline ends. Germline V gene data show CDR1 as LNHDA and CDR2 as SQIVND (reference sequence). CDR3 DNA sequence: TGTGCCAGTAGTACAGGGAAGCCAAGCACAGATACGCAGTATTTT. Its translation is CASSTGKPSTDTQYF.

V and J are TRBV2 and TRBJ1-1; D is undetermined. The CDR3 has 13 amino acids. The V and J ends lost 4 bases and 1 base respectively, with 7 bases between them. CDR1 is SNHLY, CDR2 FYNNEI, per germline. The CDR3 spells CASSVQSNTEAFF. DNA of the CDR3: TGTGCCAGCAGTGTTCAGTCGAACACTGAAGCTTTCTTT.

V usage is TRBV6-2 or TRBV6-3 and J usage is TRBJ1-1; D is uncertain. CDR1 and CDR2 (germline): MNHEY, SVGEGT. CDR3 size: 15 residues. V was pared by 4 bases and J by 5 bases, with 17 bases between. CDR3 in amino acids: CASSSAGLDGTEAFF. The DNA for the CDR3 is TGTGCCAGCAGTTCCGCCGGACTGGATGGAACTGAAGCTTTCTTT.

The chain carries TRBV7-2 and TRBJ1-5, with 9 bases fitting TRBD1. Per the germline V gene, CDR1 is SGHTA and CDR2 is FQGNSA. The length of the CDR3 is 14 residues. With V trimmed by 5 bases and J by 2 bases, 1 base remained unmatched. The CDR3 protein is CASSRTGGNQPQHF. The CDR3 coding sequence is TGTGCCAGCAGCCGGACAGGGGGCAATCAGCCCCAGCATTTT.

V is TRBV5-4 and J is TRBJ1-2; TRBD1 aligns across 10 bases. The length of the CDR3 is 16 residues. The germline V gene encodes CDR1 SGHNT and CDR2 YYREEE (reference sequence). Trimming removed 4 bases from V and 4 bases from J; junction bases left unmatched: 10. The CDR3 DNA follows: TGTGCCAGCAGCCCCCGGGACAGGGGAGAGGTCTATGGCTACACCTTC. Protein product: CASSPRDRGEVYGYTF.

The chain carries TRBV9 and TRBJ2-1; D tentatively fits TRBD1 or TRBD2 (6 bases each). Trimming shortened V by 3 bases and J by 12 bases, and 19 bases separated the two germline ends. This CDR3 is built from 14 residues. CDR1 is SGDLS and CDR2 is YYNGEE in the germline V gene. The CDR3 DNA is TGTGCCAGCAGCGCAACCCCCTCGGGGGCTACGCAGTTCTTC. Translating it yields CASSATPSGATQFF. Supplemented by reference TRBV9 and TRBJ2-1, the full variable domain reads DSGVTQTPKHLITATGQRVTLRCSPRSGDLSVYWYQQSLDQGLQFLIQYYNGEERAKGNILERFSAQQFPDLHSELNLSSLELGDSALYFCASSATPSGATQFFGPGTRLTVL.

In nucleotides, the CDR3 is TGTGCCAGCAGCCCCTACGGAGGCACAGATACGCAGTATTTT. Its protein product is CASSPYGGTDTQYF. This chain joins TRBV3-1 (or the pseudogene TRBV3-2) and TRBJ2-3; D is uncertain. The CDR3 consists of 14 residues. Germline V gene lookup returns CDR1 LGHDT and CDR2 YNNKEL (reference sequence). Deletions cut 4 bases from V and 1 base from J, with 9 bases between.

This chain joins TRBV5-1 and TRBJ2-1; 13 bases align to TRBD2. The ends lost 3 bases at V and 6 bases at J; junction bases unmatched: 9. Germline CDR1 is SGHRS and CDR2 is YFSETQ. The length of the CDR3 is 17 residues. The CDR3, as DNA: TGCGCCAGCAGCTCGGGACTAGCGGGGCTTGGGGGCAATGAGCAGTTCTTC. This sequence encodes CASSSGLAGLGGNEQFF.

In DNA form, the CDR3 reads TGCAGCGTTGAAGTTACCTACGAGCAGTACTTC. It yields the protein CSVEVTYEQYF. The genes are TRBV29-1 and TRBJ2-7; the D is unclear. CDR3 size: 11 residues. V gave up 1 base and J gave up 2 bases, with 3 bases separating them. The germline V gene encodes CDR1 SQVTM and CDR2 ANQGSEA.

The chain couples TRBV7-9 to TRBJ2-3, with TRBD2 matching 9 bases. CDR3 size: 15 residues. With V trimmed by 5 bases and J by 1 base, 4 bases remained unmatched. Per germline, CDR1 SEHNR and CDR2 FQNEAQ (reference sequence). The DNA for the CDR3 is TGTGCCAGCAGCCCCTGGACTAGCGGCACAGATACGCAGTATTTT. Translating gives CASSPWTSGTDTQYF.

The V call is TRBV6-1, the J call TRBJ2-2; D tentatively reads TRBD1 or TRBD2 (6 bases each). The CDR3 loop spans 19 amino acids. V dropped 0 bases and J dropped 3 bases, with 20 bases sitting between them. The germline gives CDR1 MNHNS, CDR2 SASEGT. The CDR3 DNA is TGTGCCAGCAGTGAAGCGCGGGACACCGTTAAAGGGGACACCGGGGAGCTGTTTTTT. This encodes CASSEARDTVKGDTGELFF.

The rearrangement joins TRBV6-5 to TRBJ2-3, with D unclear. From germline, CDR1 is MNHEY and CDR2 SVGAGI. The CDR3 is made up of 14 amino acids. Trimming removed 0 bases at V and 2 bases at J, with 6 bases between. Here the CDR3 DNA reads TGTGCCAGCAGTTACTCCTACTCCACAGATACGCAGTATTTT. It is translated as CASSYSYSTDTQYF.

CDR3 DNA sequence: TGTGCCAGCAGCGAAGCGGCCCGGGTCACTGAAGCTTTCTTT. Translated, it gives CASSEAARVTEAFF. This chain joins TRBV7-9 and TRBJ1-1; D call uncertain. Germline CDR1 SEHNR, CDR2 FQNEAQ (reference sequence). The V and J ends lost 5 bases and 4 bases respectively, with 14 bases between them. This CDR3 is 14 amino acids long.

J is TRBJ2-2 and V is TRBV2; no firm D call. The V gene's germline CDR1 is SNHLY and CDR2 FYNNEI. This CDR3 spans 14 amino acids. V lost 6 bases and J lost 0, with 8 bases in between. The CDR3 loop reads CASRTASNTGELFF. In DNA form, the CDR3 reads TGTGCCAGCAGAACAGCCTCGAACACCGGGGAGCTGTTTTTT. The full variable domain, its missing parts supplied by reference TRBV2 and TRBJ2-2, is EPEVTQTPSHQVTQMGQEVILRCVPISNHLYFYWYRQILGQKVEFLVSFYNNEISEKSEIFDDQFSVERPDGSNFTLKIRSTKLEDSAMYFCASRTASNTGELFFGEGSRLTVL.

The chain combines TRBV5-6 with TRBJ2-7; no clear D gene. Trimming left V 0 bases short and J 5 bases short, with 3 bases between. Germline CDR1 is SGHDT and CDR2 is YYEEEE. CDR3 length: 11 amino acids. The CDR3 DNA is TGTGCCAGCAGCTTGGAACACGAGCAGTACTTC. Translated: CASSLEHEQYF.

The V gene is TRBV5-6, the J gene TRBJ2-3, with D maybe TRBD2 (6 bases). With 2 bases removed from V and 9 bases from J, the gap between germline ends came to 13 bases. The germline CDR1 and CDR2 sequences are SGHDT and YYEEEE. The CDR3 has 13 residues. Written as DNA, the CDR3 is TGTGCCAGCAGCTTTTCTAGGGCGGGGACGCAGTATTTT. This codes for CASSFSRAGTQYF.

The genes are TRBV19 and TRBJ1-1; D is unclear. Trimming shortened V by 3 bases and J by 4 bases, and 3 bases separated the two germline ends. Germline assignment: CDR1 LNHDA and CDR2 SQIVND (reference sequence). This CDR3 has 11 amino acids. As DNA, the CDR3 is TGTGCCAGTAGTATGCGCACTGAAGCTTTCTTT. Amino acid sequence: CASSMRTEAFF.

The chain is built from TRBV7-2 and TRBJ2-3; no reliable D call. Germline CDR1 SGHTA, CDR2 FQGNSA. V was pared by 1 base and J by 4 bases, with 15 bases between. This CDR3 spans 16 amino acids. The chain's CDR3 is CASSLGTLRLADTQYF. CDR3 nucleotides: TGTGCCAGCAGCTTAGGAACTCTCCGACTGGCAGATACGCAGTATTTT.

As DNA, the CDR3 is TGCGCCAGCAGCCTTAGCGGGCCCTACAATGAGCAGTTCTTC. This sequence encodes CASSLSGPYNEQFF. V is TRBV4-1 and J is TRBJ2-1, with 7 bases aligning to TRBD2. The length of the CDR3 is 14 residues. Trimming at V came to 4 bases and at J to 2 bases, leaving 2 bases not matched to a gene. Germline values: CDR1 MGHRA, CDR2 YSYEKL.

The CDR3, as DNA: TGTGCCAGCAGCCGTAGCGGGGGCGCGTTAGTAGGGGCCAACGTCCTGACTTTC. This sequence encodes CASSRSGGALVGANVLTF. The chain joins TRBV5-6 to TRBJ2-6; the match to TRBD2 covers 9 bases. Germline lookup yields CDR1 SGHDT and CDR2 YYEEEE. CDR3 length: 18 amino acids. The junction had 12 bases not matched to a gene; V was cut back by 4 bases and J by 4 bases.

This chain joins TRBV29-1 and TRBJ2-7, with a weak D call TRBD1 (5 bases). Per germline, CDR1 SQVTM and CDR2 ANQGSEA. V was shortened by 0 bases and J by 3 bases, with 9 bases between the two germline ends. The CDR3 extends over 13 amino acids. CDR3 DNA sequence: TGCAGCGTTGAAGACAGGGAACTCTACGAGCAGTACTTC. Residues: CSVEDRELYEQYF.

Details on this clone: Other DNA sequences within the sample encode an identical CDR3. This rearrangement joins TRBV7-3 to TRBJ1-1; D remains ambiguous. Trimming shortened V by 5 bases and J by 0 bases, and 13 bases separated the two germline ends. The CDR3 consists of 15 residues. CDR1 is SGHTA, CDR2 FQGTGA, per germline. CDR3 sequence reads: CASSPQRGLNTEAFF. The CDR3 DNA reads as TGTGCCAGCAGCCCTCAAAGAGGGCTGAACACTGAAGCTTTCTTT.

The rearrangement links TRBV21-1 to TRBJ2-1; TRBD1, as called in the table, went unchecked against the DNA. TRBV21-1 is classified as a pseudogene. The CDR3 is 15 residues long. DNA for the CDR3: TGTGCCATTTCCCGCCCGCCAGGGAAGGCCAATGAGCAGTTCTTC. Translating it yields CAISRPPGKANEQFF.

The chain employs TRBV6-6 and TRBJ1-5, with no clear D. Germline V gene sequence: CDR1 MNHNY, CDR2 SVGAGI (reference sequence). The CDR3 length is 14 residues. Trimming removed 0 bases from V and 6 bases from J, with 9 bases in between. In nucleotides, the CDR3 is TGTGCCAGCAGTTACTCACCCGAGGTTCAGCCCCAGCATTTT. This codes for CASSYSPEVQPQHF.

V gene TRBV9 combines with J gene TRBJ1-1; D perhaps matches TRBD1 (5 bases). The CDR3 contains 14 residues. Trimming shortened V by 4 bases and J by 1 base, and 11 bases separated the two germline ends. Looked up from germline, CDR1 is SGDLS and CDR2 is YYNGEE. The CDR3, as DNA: TGTGCCAGCAGCTCGGACACACGGAACACTGAAGCTTTCTTT. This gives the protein CASSSDTRNTEAFF.